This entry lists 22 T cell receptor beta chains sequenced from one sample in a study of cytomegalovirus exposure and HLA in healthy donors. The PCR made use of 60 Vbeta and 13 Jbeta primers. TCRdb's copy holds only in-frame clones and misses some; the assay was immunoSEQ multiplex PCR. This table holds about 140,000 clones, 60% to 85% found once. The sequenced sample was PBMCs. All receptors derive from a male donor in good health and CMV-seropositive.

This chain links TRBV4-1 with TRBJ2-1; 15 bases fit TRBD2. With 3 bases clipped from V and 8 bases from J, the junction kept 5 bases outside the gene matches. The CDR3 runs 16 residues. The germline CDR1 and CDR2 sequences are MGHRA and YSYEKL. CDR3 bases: TGCGCCAGCAGCCAGGCCGGGACTAGCGGGGGGTATGAGCAGTTCTTC. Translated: CASSQAGTSGGYEQFF.

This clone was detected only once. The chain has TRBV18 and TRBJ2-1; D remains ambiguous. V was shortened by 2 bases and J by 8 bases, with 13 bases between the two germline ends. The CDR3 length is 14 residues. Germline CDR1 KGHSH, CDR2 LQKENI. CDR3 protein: CASSPKSVWDEQFF. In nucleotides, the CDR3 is TGTGCCAGCTCACCAAAAAGCGTCTGGGATGAGCAGTTCTTC.

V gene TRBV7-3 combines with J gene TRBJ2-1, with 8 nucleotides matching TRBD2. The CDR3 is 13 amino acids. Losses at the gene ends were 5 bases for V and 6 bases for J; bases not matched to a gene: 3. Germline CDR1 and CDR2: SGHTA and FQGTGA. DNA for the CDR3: TGTGCCAGCAGCCCCGGGGGGGGCAATGAGCAGTTCTTC. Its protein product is CASSPGGGNEQFF.

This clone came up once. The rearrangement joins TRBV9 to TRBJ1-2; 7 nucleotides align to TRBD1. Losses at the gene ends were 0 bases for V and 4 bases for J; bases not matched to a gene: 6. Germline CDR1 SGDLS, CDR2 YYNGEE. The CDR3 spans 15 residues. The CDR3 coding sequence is TGTGCCAGCAGCGTAGAAGGAGGGGGCGTCTATGGCTACACCTTC. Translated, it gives CASSVEGGGVYGYTF.

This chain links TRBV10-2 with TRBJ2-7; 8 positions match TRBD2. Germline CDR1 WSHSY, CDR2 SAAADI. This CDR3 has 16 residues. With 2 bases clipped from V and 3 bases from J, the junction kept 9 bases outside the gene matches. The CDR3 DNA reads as TGCGCCAGCAGTGAGACGGGGGGGCGTAGTTTCTACGAGCAGTACTTC. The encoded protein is CASSETGGRSFYEQYF.

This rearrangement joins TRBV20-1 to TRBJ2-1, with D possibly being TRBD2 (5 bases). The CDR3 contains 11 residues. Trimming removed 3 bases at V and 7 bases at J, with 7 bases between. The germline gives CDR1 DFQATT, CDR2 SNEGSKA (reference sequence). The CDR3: CSARRENEQFF. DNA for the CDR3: TGCAGTGCTAGGAGGGAGAATGAGCAGTTCTTC.

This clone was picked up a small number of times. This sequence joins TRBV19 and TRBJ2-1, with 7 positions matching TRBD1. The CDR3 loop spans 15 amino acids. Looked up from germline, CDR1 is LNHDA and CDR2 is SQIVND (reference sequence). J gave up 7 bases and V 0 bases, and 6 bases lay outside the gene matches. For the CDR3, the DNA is TGTGCCAGTAGTATAGAAGGGACAGTTAGGAATGAGCAGTTCTTC. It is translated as CASSIEGTVRNEQFF.

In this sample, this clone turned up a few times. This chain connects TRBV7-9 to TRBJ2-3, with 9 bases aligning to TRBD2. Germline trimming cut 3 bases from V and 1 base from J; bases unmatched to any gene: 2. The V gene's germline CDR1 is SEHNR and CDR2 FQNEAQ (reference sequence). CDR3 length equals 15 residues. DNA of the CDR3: TGTGCCAGCAGCTTCAGCGGGGGGCGCACAGATACGCAGTATTTT. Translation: CASSFSGGRTDTQYF. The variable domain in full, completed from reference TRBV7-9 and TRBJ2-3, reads DTGVSQNPRHKITKRGQNVTFRCDPISEHNRLYWYRQTLGQGPEFLTYFQNEAQLEKSRLLSDRFSAERPKGSFSTLEIQRTEQGDSAMYLCASSFSGGRTDTQYFGPGTRLTVL.

CDR3 coding DNA: TGTGCCAGCAGCTTAGCCGGGAGCTCCTACGAGCAGTACTTC. This sequence encodes CASSLAGSSYEQYF. The chain couples TRBV13 to TRBJ2-7, with D possibly matching TRBD2 (6 bases). Germline V gene data show CDR1 as PRHDT and CDR2 as FYEKMQ (reference sequence). The CDR3 covers 14 residues. The ends were cut back, 1 base at V and 0 bases at J, with 7 bases in the middle.

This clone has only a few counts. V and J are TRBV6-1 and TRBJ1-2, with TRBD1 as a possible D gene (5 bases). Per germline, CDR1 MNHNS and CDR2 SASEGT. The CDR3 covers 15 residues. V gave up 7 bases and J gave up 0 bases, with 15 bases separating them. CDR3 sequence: CASTQQRGANYGYTF. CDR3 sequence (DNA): TGTGCCAGCACTCAACAGCGGGGGGCTAACTATGGCTACACCTTC.

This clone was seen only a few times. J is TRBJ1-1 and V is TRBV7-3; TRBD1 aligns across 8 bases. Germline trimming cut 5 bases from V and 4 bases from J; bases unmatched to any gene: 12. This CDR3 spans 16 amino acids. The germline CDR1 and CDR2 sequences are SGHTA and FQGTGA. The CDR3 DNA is TGTGCCAGCAGCAAACAGGGGGGAGACCTCCCCACTGAAGCTTTCTTT. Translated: CASSKQGGDLPTEAFF. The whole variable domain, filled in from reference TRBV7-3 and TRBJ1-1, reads GAGVSQTPSNKVTEKGKYVELRCDPISGHTALYWYRQSLGQGPEFLIYFQGTGAADDSGLPNDRFFAVRPEGSVSTLKIQRTERGDSAVYLCASSKQGGDLPTEAFFGQGTRLTVV.

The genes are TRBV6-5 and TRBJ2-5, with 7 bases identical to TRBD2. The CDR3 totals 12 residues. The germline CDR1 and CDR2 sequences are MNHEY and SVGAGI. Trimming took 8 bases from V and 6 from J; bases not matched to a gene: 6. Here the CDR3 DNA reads TGTGCCAGCTCTCGGGAGGAAAAGACCCAGTACTTC. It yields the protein CASSREEKTQYF.

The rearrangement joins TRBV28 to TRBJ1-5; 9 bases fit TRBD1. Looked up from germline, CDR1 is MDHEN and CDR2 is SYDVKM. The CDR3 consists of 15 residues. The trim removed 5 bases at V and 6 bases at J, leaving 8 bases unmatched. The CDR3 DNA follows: TGTGCCAGCAGTCCCCCGGGACAGGGCGCTCAGCCCCAGCATTTT. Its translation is CASSPPGQGAQPQHF.

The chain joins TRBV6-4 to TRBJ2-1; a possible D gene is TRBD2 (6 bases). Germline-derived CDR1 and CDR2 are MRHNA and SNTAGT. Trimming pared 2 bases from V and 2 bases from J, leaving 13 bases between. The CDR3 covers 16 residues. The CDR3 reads CASSDSFREAYNEQFF. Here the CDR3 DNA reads TGTGCCAGCAGTGACAGTTTCAGGGAGGCCTACAATGAGCAGTTCTTC.

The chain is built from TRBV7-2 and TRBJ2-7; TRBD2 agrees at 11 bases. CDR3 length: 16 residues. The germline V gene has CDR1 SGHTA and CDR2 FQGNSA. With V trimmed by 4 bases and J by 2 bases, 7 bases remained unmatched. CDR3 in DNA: TGTGCCAGCAGCTCACGGACTAGCGGGCCCCCCTACGAGCAGTACTTC. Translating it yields CASSSRTSGPPYEQYF.

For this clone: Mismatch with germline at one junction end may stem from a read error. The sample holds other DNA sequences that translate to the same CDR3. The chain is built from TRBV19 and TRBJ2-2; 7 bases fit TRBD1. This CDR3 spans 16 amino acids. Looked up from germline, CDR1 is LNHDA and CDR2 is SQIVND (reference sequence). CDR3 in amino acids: CASSIAGGADTGELFF. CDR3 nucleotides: TGTGCCAGTAGTATCGCAGGGGGTGCCGACACCGGAGAGCTGTTTTTT. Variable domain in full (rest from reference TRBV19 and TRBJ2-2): DGGITQSPKYLFRKEGQNVTLSCEQNLNHDAMYWYRQDPGQGLRLIYYSQIVNDFQKGDIAEGYSVSREKKESFPLTVTSAQKNPTAFYLCASSIAGGADTGELFFGEGSRLTVL.

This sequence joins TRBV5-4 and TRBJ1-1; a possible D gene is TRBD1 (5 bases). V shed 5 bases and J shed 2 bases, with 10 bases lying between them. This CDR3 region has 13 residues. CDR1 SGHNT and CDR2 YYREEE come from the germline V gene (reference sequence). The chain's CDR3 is CASRYGTNTEAFF. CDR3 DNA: TGTGCCAGCAGATACGGGACTAACACTGAAGCTTTCTTT.

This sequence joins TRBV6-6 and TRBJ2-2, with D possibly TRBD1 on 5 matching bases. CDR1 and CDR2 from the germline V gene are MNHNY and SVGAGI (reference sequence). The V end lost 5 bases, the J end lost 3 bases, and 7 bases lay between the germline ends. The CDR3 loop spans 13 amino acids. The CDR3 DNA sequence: TGTGCCAGCAGTAAAGGGGACACCGGGGAGCTGTTTTTT. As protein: CASSKGDTGELFF.

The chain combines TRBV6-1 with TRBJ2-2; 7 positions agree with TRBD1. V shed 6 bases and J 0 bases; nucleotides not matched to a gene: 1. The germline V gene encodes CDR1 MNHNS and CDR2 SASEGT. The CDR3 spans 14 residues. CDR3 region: CASRGTANTGELFF. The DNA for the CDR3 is TGTGCCAGCAGGGGGACAGCGAACACCGGGGAGCTGTTTTTT.

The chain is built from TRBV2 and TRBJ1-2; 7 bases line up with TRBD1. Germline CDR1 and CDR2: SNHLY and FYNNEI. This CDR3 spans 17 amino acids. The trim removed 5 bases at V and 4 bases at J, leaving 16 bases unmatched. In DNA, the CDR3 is TGTGCCAGCAGTCCGAGTGGTGGGACAGCTTTCGGCTATGGCTACACCTTC. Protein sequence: CASSPSGGTAFGYGYTF.

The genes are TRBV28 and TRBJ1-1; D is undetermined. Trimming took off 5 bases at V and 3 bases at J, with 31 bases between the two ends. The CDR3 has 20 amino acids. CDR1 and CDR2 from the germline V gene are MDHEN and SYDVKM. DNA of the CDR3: TGTGCCAGCAGTCCATCCTTGAGTTTTAGCCCCCCTAAGCGGGACACTGAAGCTTTCTTT. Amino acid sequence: CASSPSLSFSPPKRDTEAFF.

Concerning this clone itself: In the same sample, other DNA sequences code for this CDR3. The CDR3 nucleotides read TGTGCCAGCAGCCCCGGGACTATCCAAGAGACCCAGTACTTC. Translating gives CASSPGTIQETQYF. The chain carries TRBV9 and TRBJ2-5; 7 bases line up with TRBD2. The CDR3 is 14 residues long. Unmatched junction bases numbered 4, after V lost 4 bases and J lost 1 base. Germline V gives CDR1 SGDLS, CDR2 YYNGEE.